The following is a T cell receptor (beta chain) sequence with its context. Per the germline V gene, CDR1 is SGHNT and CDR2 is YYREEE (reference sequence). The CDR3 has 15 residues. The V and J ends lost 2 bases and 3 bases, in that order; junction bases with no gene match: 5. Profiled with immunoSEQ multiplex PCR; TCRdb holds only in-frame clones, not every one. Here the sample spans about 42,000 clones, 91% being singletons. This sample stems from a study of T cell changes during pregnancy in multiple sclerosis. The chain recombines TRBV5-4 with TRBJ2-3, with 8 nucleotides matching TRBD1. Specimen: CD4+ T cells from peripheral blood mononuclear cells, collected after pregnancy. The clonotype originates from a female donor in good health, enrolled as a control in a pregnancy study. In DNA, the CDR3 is TGTGCCAGCAGCTTTTCGACAGGGGTGACAGATACGCAGTATTTT. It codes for CASSFSTGVTDTQYF.